Below are 28 T cell receptor beta chains sequenced from a single sample in a study of cytomegalovirus exposure and HLA in healthy donors. The primer mix had 60 Vbeta and 13 Jbeta primers. The protocol was immunoSEQ multiplex PCR, while the TCRdb copy is restricted to in-frame clones and leaves out a portion. The data hold approximately 180,000 clones, with more than 80% observed a single time. The source material was PBMCs. The receptor source for this set is a woman aged 18-30 years in good health and CMV-seropositive.

J is TRBJ1-1 and V is TRBV28, with D perhaps TRBD1 (6 bases). Germline CDR1 MDHEN, CDR2 SYDVKM. V gave up 3 bases and J gave up 1 base, with 12 bases separating them. The CDR3 contains 15 residues. CDR3 coding DNA: TGTGCCAGCAGTTTTCAGACGACAGGGAACACTGAAGCTTTCTTT. Translating it yields CASSFQTTGNTEAFF.

The chain uses TRBV2 and TRBJ2-3; 14 bases line up with TRBD2. Germline-derived CDR1 and CDR2 are SNHLY and FYNNEI. V gave up 9 bases and J gave up 0 bases; unmatched junction bases: 5. This CDR3 spans 16 amino acids. The CDR3 loop reads CARGLAGGISTDTQYF. The CDR3 region has the DNA TGTGCCAGAGGACTAGCGGGGGGCATAAGCACAGATACGCAGTATTTT. Filled out from reference TRBV2 and TRBJ2-3, the complete variable domain reads EPEVTQTPSHQVTQMGQEVILRCVPISNHLYFYWYRQILGQKVEFLVSFYNNEISEKSEIFDDQFSVERPDGSNFTLKIRSTKLEDSAMYFCARGLAGGISTDTQYFGPGTRLTVL.

V usage is TRBV29-1 and J usage is TRBJ2-2; TRBD1 is a possible D gene (5 bases). V was cut by 5 bases and J by 4 bases, with 11 bases left in between. The CDR3 covers 13 residues. Looked up from germline, CDR1 is SQVTM and CDR2 is ANQGSEA. CDR3 loop: CSVSRRATGELFF. The CDR3 DNA follows: TGCAGCGTTTCCCGCAGGGCCACCGGGGAGCTGTTTTTT.

Of note for this clone: Without the conserved terminal phenylalanine or tryptophan, this CDR3 likely stems from a read error. Because the CDR3's place on the DNA is in doubt, the DNA is left out and the CDR3 is given as listed by TCRdb. This chain connects TRBV4-3 to TRBJ2-3; the tabulated D call, TRBD1, remains unverified against the DNA. Germline CDR1 and CDR2: LGHNA and YSLEER. The CDR3 length equals 10 residues, ends included. The CDR3 reads CASSQVIPES.

This chain links TRBV11-3 with TRBJ2-1; D is ambiguous. V lost 3 bases and J 4 bases, leaving 7 bases between the germline ends. Germline CDR1 reads SGHNT; CDR2 reads YENEEA. The CDR3 covers 13 residues. The DNA for the CDR3 is TGTGCCAGCAGCTTCTCTTCTTACAATGAGCAGTTCTTC. Translation: CASSFSSYNEQFF.

V is TRBV7-9 and J is TRBJ1-2, with 8 bases fitting TRBD1. Trimming took 5 bases from V and 3 from J; bases not matched to a gene: 5. CDR3 length equals 14 residues. CDR1 SEHNR and CDR2 FQNEAQ come from the germline V gene (reference sequence). In DNA form, the CDR3 reads TGTGCCAGCAGCCCAGGACAGGGAGACTATGGCTACACCTTC. Translation: CASSPGQGDYGYTF.

The V call is TRBV27, the J call TRBJ2-1; D not resolved. The CDR3 extends over 14 amino acids. From germline, CDR1 is MNHEY and CDR2 SMNVEV (reference sequence). The V end lost 5 bases, the J end lost 7 bases, and 15 bases lay between the germline ends. DNA for the CDR3: TGTGCCAGCAGTGATCCTGACTCTGGGAATGAGCAGTTCTTC. Translating gives CASSDPDSGNEQFF.

The chain employs TRBV4-3 and TRBJ2-1; 13 bases match TRBD2. Per the germline V gene, CDR1 is LGHNA and CDR2 is YSLEER. With 1 base clipped from V and 5 bases from J, the junction kept 8 bases outside the gene matches. This CDR3 is built from 18 residues. CDR3 amino acids: CASSQGGLAGPLNNEQFF. CDR3 in DNA: TGCGCCAGCAGCCAAGGGGGACTAGCGGGACCCCTAAACAATGAGCAGTTCTTC.

The gene calls are TRBV11-2 and TRBJ2-7, with TRBD1 as a possible D gene (6 bases). Germline V gene lookup returns CDR1 SGHAT and CDR2 FQNNGV. The CDR3 is made up of 14 amino acids. The V end was cut by 5 bases, the J end by 0 bases, with 11 bases between. The chain's CDR3 is CASSRDRNSYEQYF. CDR3 DNA: TGTGCCAGCAGCCGTGACAGGAACTCCTACGAGCAGTACTTC.

This clone was seen a single time. V usage is TRBV7-9 and J usage is TRBJ2-6; D ambiguous. V shed 8 bases and J shed 0 bases, with 11 bases lying between them. The CDR3 has 15 amino acids. Germline values: CDR1 SEHNR, CDR2 FQNEAQ (reference sequence). CDR3 sequence reads: CASPAESSGANVLTF. The CDR3 bases are TGTGCCAGCCCGGCGGAGAGCTCTGGGGCCAACGTCCTGACTTTC.

The chain employs TRBV19 and TRBJ2-2; 8 bases agree with TRBD1. This CDR3 spans 19 amino acids. Germline V CDR1 and CDR2: LNHDA, SQIVND (reference sequence). V shed 2 bases and J 4 bases; nucleotides not matched to a gene: 15. CDR3 region: CASSIRLRAGGIITGELFF. The CDR3, as DNA: TGTGCCAGTAGTATAAGGTTGCGTGCAGGGGGCATTATCACCGGGGAGCTGTTTTTT.

This chain connects TRBV4-1 to TRBJ2-4; D is perhaps TRBD2 (6 bases). V was shortened by 3 bases and J by 0 bases, with 18 bases between the two germline ends. CDR3 length equals 18 residues. Germline V gene sequence: CDR1 MGHRA, CDR2 YSYEKL. The CDR3 region has the DNA TGCGCCAGCAGCCAGCGACAGCCGGGGGTCATAGCCAAAAACATTCAGTACTTC. Amino acids: CASSQRQPGVIAKNIQYF.

This chain uses TRBV18 with TRBJ2-7; 8 bases align to TRBD1. In germline, CDR1 is KGHSH, CDR2 LQKENI. This CDR3 has 15 amino acids. J was trimmed by 5 bases and V by 1 base; bases with no gene match: 7. CDR3 loop: CASSPQGQGAHEQYF. The DNA for the CDR3 is TGTGCCAGCTCACCACAAGGTCAGGGGGCCCACGAGCAGTACTTC.

The chain employs TRBV5-4 and TRBJ2-3, with TRBD1 matching 8 bases. Germline V gives CDR1 SGHNT, CDR2 YYREEE (reference sequence). The length of the CDR3 is 16 residues. The J segment lost 6 bases and the V segment lost 0 bases, leaving 9 bases of the junction unmatched. The CDR3 spells CASSLATGVDGDTQYF. Here the CDR3 DNA reads TGTGCCAGCAGCTTGGCGACAGGGGTAGACGGGGATACGCAGTATTTT.

The chain has TRBV7-9 and TRBJ1-2; 9 positions match TRBD1. Germline assignment: CDR1 SEHNR and CDR2 FQNEAQ (reference sequence). With 5 bases clipped from V and 10 bases from J, the junction kept 8 bases outside the gene matches. The CDR3 extends over 13 amino acids. The CDR3: CASSRGTGIDYTF. The DNA of the CDR3 is TGTGCCAGCAGCCGGGGGACAGGGATCGACTACACCTTC.

The chain recombines TRBV10-3 with TRBJ1-5; 7 bases map to TRBD1. V gave up 5 bases and J gave up 3 bases; unmatched junction bases: 10. The length of the CDR3 is 16 residues. Germline V CDR1 and CDR2: ENHRY, SYGVKD. The CDR3 spells CAISPRGTDDNQPQHF. The CDR3 DNA reads as TGTGCCATCAGTCCCCGGGGGACAGATGACAATCAGCCCCAGCATTTT.

This clone was observed a handful of times. V usage is TRBV27 and J usage is TRBJ2-7; D may be TRBD1 (5 bases). The CDR3 spans 14 residues. CDR1 is MNHEY, CDR2 SMNVEV, per germline (reference sequence). The germline V and J ends were trimmed by 0 bases and 1 base, with 7 bases remaining between them. CDR3 in DNA: TGTGCCAGCAGTTTATCACAGGCGTCCTACGAGCAGTACTTC. Protein product: CASSLSQASYEQYF.

The chain has TRBV4-3 and TRBJ2-4, with 7 bases fitting TRBD2. With V trimmed by 2 bases and J by 1 base, 8 bases remained unmatched. CDR1 is LGHNA and CDR2 is YSLEER in the germline V gene. The CDR3 is 17 residues long. This chain's CDR3 is CASSQTNRGVAKNIQYF. The DNA for the CDR3 is TGCGCCAGCAGCCAAACCAACCGGGGGGTTGCCAAAAACATTCAGTACTTC.

This rearrangement joins TRBV7-2 to TRBJ2-1; 15 nucleotides agree with TRBD2. V was pared by 4 bases and J by 7 bases, with 2 bases of the junction left unmatched. Germline V gene data show CDR1 as SGHTA and CDR2 as FQGNSA. The CDR3 covers 15 residues. CDR3 amino acids: CASSSGLAGGNEQFF. The CDR3 DNA is TGTGCCAGCAGCTCGGGACTAGCGGGGGGTAATGAGCAGTTCTTC.

The chain links TRBV9 to TRBJ1-2; D is perhaps TRBD1 (5 bases). The CDR3 sequence is 13 residues long. V was pared by 5 bases and J by 6 bases, with 14 bases between. Looked up from germline, CDR1 is SGDLS and CDR2 is YYNGEE. DNA of the CDR3: TGTGCCAGCAGTCCAGCCAGGGAGGATGGCTACACCTTC. It specifies CASSPAREDGYTF.

V and J are TRBV6-1 and TRBJ2-7; TRBD1 might be the D (6 bases). The CDR3 has 17 amino acids. Germline V gene lookup returns CDR1 MNHNS and CDR2 SASEGT. Trimming stripped 3 bases from V and 5 bases from J, with 23 bases between. The DNA of the CDR3 is TGTGCCAGCAGTGACTGGACAGTTACAACCCTCACCGACGAGCAGTACTTC. It encodes CASSDWTVTTLTDEQYF.

J is TRBJ2-1 and V is TRBV13, with 13 bases lining up with TRBD2. The V and J ends lost 5 bases and 5 bases, in that order; junction bases with no gene match: 9. CDR1 and CDR2 from the germline V gene are PRHDT and FYEKMQ (reference sequence). The CDR3 totals 17 residues. In DNA form, the CDR3 reads TGTGCCAGCAGCCAAGGAGGGGGACTAGCGGGGAACAATGAGCAGTTCTTC. As protein: CASSQGGGLAGNNEQFF.

A note on this clone: The germline gene is not matched at one end of the junction; a read error may be the cause. CDR3 nucleotides: TGTGCTAGCAGCCTAACTAGCGGGTCCACAGATACGCAGTATTTT. Translated: CASSLTSGSTDTQYF. The chain uses TRBV7-7 and TRBJ2-3; 9 nucleotides agree with TRBD2. The CDR3 is 15 residues long. Germline V gene data show CDR1 as SSHAT and CDR2 as FNYEAQ (reference sequence).

V usage is TRBV7-8 and J usage is TRBJ2-7; 8 nucleotides agree with TRBD2. Germline V lookup: CDR1 SGHVS, CDR2 FQNEAQ. The CDR3 has 16 amino acids. V lost 5 bases, J lost 0 bases, and 9 bases stayed unmatched. Written as DNA, the CDR3 is TGTGCCAGCAGCCCCCGGGCGGGGGGCTTCTCCTACGAGCAGTACTTC. This codes for CASSPRAGGFSYEQYF.

In DNA form, the CDR3 reads TGTGCCAGCAGCTTAACTGGACAGGGCGTCCATGAGCAGTTCTTC. It yields the protein CASSLTGQGVHEQFF. J is TRBJ2-1 and V is TRBV7-2, with 8 bases matching TRBD1. V trimming: 2 bases; J trimming: 8 bases; junction bases outside the gene matches: 8. The CDR3 runs to 15 residues. Germline CDR1 and CDR2: SGHTA and FQGNSA.

To note about this clone: At one of its ends the junction is not consistent with the germline gene, which may arise from a read error. V gene TRBV7-3 combines with J gene TRBJ2-2, with 11 bases aligning to TRBD2. The CDR3 loop spans 16 amino acids. CDR1 is SGHTA, CDR2 FQGTGA, per germline. CDR3 in amino acids: CASTLAGGTNTGELFF. DNA of the CDR3: TGTGCCAGCACCTTAGCGGGGGGGACGAACACCGGGGAGCTGTTTTTT. The full variable domain, with the rest looked up from reference TRBV7-3 and TRBJ2-2, is GAGVSQTPSNKVTEKGKYVELRCDPISGHTALYWYRQSLGQGPEFLIYFQGTGAADDSGLPNDRFFAVRPEGSVSTLKIQRTERGDSAVYLCASTLAGGTNTGELFFGEGSRLTVL.

The sample holds a few counts of this clone. The V call is TRBV7-2, the J call TRBJ1-6; perhaps TRBD1 as D (6 bases). The germline V and J ends were trimmed by 5 bases and 9 bases, with 17 bases remaining between them. There are 15 residues in the CDR3. Germline values: CDR1 SGHTA, CDR2 FQGNSA. The CDR3 nucleotides are TGTGCCAGCAGCCCCCTACTACAGGGACCTTCACCCCTCCACTTT. It yields the protein CASSPLLQGPSPLHF.

The rearrangement uses TRBV5-4 and TRBJ2-7; TRBD1 agrees at 9 bases. The CDR3 totals 13 residues. V dropped 5 bases and J dropped 5; count of bases not matched to a gene: 5. The germline V gene encodes CDR1 SGHNT and CDR2 YYREEE (reference sequence). The CDR3 coding sequence is TGTGCCAGCAGTCGGACAGGGGTCGACGAGCAGTACTTC. Protein product: CASSRTGVDEQYF. Using reference TRBV5-4 and TRBJ2-7 for the parts outside the CDR3, the full variable domain is ETGVTQSPTHLIKTRGQQVTLRCSSQSGHNTVSWYQQALGQGPQFIFQYYREEENGRGNFPPRFSGLQFPNYSSELNVNALELDDSALYLCASSRTGVDEQYFGPGTRLTVT.